The 32 T cell receptor beta chains given below trace back to one sample, sequenced in a study of human T cells and chemical hapten exposure. Total RNA came from unfractionated whole blood. Via MiXCR, TCRdb re-called the 5' RACE reads, giving one row per CDR3 protein. The sample consists of 70,000 to 85,000 distinct CDR3 sequences, about 15% of them appearing once. These receptors were taken from a female donor in good health.

This clonotype was counted at least ten times. This chain joins TRBV12-3 or TRBV12-4 and TRBJ1-1; possible D gene TRBD1, 5 bases. The V end was cut by 7 bases, the J end by 4 bases, with 13 bases between. This CDR3 has 13 amino acids. The CDR3 DNA follows: TGTGCCAGCACCCTCAGGGAATCCACTGAAGCTTTCTTT. It is translated as CASTLRESTEAFF.

This clonotype was recorded a few times. The genes are TRBV7-2 and TRBJ1-1, with TRBD1 matching over 9 bases. The CDR3 is made up of 15 amino acids. V dropped 5 bases and J dropped 8; count of bases not matched to a gene: 12. Germline assignment: CDR1 SGHTA and CDR2 FQGNSA. CDR3 amino acids: CASSGETGGRPEAFF. The CDR3 DNA is TGTGCCAGCAGCGGGGAGACAGGGGGACGGCCGGAAGCTTTCTTT. The full variable domain, in which reference TRBV7-2 and TRBJ1-1 provide the parts outside the CDR3, is GAGVSQSPSNKVTEKGKDVELRCDPISGHTALYWYRQSLGQGLEFLIYFQGNSAPDKSGLPSDRFSAERTGGSVSTLTIQRTQQEDSAVYLCASSGETGGRPEAFFGQGTRLTVV.

By frequency in the sample, this clonotype is medium-sized. The genes are TRBV16 and TRBJ2-3, with no clear D. The germline CDR1 and CDR2 sequences are KGHSY and FQNENV. The CDR3 has 15 residues. Trimming took 0 bases from V and 6 from J, leaving 13 bases between them. Here the CDR3 reads CASSQSRLPMDTQYF. The CDR3 nucleotides read TGTGCCAGCAGCCAATCGAGGCTACCCATGGATACGCAGTATTTT.

The rearrangement joins TRBV3-1 to TRBJ1-2; D remains ambiguous. CDR1 and CDR2 from the germline V gene are LGHDT and YNNKEL (reference sequence). CDR3 length: 16 residues. Trimming removed 6 bases from V and 3 bases from J, with 20 bases in between. In DNA, the CDR3 is TGTGCCAGCAGTCCCGGGCAGGACCGGAGGTACTATGGCTACACCTTC. As protein: CASSPGQDRRYYGYTF.

The chain has TRBV6-5 and TRBJ1-6, with D possibly being TRBD1 (5 bases). There are 17 residues in the CDR3. Germline V gives CDR1 MNHEY, CDR2 SVGAGI. The V and J ends lost 4 bases and 4 bases respectively, with 17 bases between them. CDR3 bases: TGTGCCAGCAGTTCCCTCCCTACACAGGCTTATAATTCACCCCTCCACTTT. Its translation is CASSSLPTQAYNSPLHF.

The rearrangement joins TRBV12-3 or TRBV12-4 to TRBJ2-1; D may match TRBD1 or TRBD2 (5 bases each). The germline V and J ends were trimmed by 3 bases and 10 bases, with 13 bases remaining between them. CDR3 length: 13 amino acids. The CDR3 nucleotides are TGTGCCAGCAGTTTTGTTGGGGGTCAGGAGCAGTTCTTC. Amino acid sequence: CASSFVGGQEQFF.

This clonotype was seen only a few times. The rearrangement uses TRBV20-1 and TRBJ1-5, with 8 bases identical to TRBD1. Germline loops: CDR1 DFQATT, CDR2 SNEGSKA (reference sequence). The CDR3 is 12 amino acids. After removal of 7 bases from V and 4 bases from J, the junction contained 3 bases not matched to a gene. CDR3 sequence: CSVGQGNQPQHF. The CDR3 coding sequence is TGCAGTGTTGGACAGGGTAATCAGCCCCAGCATTTT.

The chain has TRBV2 and TRBJ2-2; no firm D call. Germline CDR1 is SNHLY and CDR2 is FYNNEI. V was cut by 6 bases and J by 0 bases, with 8 bases left in between. The CDR3 totals 14 residues. CDR3 protein: CASRNSANTGELFF. For the CDR3, the DNA is TGTGCCAGCAGAAACAGCGCGAACACCGGGGAGCTGTTTTTT.

This clonotype has only a few counts. The chain carries TRBV5-1 and TRBJ2-2, with no clear D. V lost 1 base, J lost 1 base, and 11 bases lay in between. The germline V gene has CDR1 SGHRS and CDR2 YFSETQ. The CDR3 runs to 16 residues. DNA for the CDR3: TGCGCCAGCAGCTTGCGGAGACAACAGAACACCGGGGAGCTGTTTTTT. It translates to CASSLRRQQNTGELFF.

The rearrangement joins TRBV7-2 to TRBJ2-7; D possibly corresponds to TRBD2 (5 bases). This CDR3 contains 15 residues. Germline V gene sequence: CDR1 SGHTA, CDR2 FQGNSA. Trimming cost V 0 bases and J 2 bases, with 11 bases left between them. CDR3: CASSLAAGKTYEQYF. CDR3 sequence (DNA): TGTGCCAGCAGCTTAGCGGCGGGCAAGACCTACGAGCAGTACTTC.

This clonotype was seen a handful of times. The chain is built from TRBV20-1 and TRBJ2-7, with 9 bases fitting TRBD1. The CDR3 is made up of 14 amino acids. Per germline, CDR1 DFQATT and CDR2 SNEGSKA (reference sequence). The trim removed 3 bases at V and 6 bases at J, leaving 9 bases unmatched. The CDR3 bases are TGCAGTGCTAGCCCCGGGACAGGGTTAGGCGAGCAGTACTTC. Translated, it gives CSASPGTGLGEQYF.

Only a few counts were recorded for this clonotype. The CDR3 loop reads CAMGGRTSEAFF. The CDR3 region has the DNA TGTGCCATGGGGGGCAGGACCTCTGAAGCTTTCTTT. J is TRBJ1-1 and V is TRBV10-3, with D maybe TRBD1 (6 bases). Germline V lookup: CDR1 ENHRY, CDR2 SYGVKD. This CDR3 has 12 residues. V lost 9 bases and J lost 6, with 14 bases in between.

The chain recombines TRBV7-2 with TRBJ2-1, with 7 positions matching TRBD1. V shed 6 bases and J 1 base; nucleotides not matched to a gene: 9. CDR1 and CDR2 from the germline V gene are SGHTA and FQGNSA. The CDR3 contains 16 residues. The CDR3 sequence is CASRSQGLLSYNEQFF. The CDR3 nucleotides read TGTGCCAGCAGGTCACAGGGGCTCCTTTCCTACAATGAGCAGTTCTTC.

This clonotype was counted between two and nine times. The chain recombines TRBV4-1 with TRBJ1-2, with unresolved D. Trimming shortened V by 1 base and J by 1 base, and 7 bases separated the two germline ends. The germline V gene encodes CDR1 MGHRA and CDR2 YSYEKL. CDR3 length: 14 residues. CDR3 in DNA: TGCGCCAGCAGCCAAGGACCCCGTAACTATGGCTACACCTTC. As protein: CASSQGPRNYGYTF.

This clonotype was seen a few times. The rearrangement links TRBV6-1 to TRBJ2-6; no firm D call. CDR3 length: 16 amino acids. The germline V gene has CDR1 MNHNS and CDR2 SASEGT. The V gene lost 1 base and the J gene lost 4 bases, with 11 bases spanning the gap. The CDR3 sequence: CASSEELGHGANVLTF. The DNA for the CDR3 is TGTGCCAGCAGTGAAGAGTTAGGGCACGGGGCCAACGTCCTGACTTTC.

This clonotype appeared a single time. This chain uses TRBV20-1 with TRBJ2-5; D gene unclear. The V end was cut by 5 bases, the J end by 5 bases, with 9 bases between. The germline CDR1 and CDR2 sequences are DFQATT and SNEGSKA (reference sequence). The CDR3 is 11 residues long. The CDR3 DNA reads TGCAGTGCTCCCTGGCGGGAGACCCAGTACTTC. Its translation: CSAPWRETQYF.

This clonotype was observed a handful of times. The genes are TRBV20-1 and TRBJ2-7, with a possible D match to TRBD1 (6 bases). Trimming shortened V by 0 bases and J by 4 bases, and 10 bases separated the two germline ends. This CDR3 comprises 13 residues. Germline-derived CDR1 and CDR2 are DFQATT and SNEGSKA (reference sequence). The CDR3 DNA is TGCAGTGCTAGAGAGATGGGGGCATACGAGCAGTACTTC. Translation gives CSAREMGAYEQYF.

This clonotype appeared many times. Here the CDR3 reads CASSRSGSYNEQFF. The CDR3 coding sequence is TGTGCCAGCAGTCGAAGCGGGAGCTACAATGAGCAGTTCTTC. V usage is TRBV27 and J usage is TRBJ2-1, with TRBD2 matching over 8 bases. The CDR3 has 14 amino acids. CDR1 is MNHEY, CDR2 SMNVEV, per germline (reference sequence). V was pared by 5 bases and J by 3 bases, with 3 bases of the junction left unmatched.

The chain joins TRBV6-1 to TRBJ2-5; D could derive from TRBD1 or TRBD2 (5 bases each). V lost 1 base and J lost 7, with 16 bases in between. The CDR3 totals 15 residues. Germline CDR1 is MNHNS and CDR2 is SASEGT. This chain's CDR3 is CASSEGQNLRGTQYF. The CDR3 nucleotides read TGTGCCAGCAGTGAAGGACAGAACCTTCGGGGGACCCAGTACTTC.

This clonotype showed up just a few times. This sequence joins TRBV5-1 and TRBJ2-3; D gene unclear. Germline CDR1 SGHRS, CDR2 YFSETQ. There are 14 residues in the CDR3. Trimming left V 0 bases short and J 5 bases short, with 10 bases between. CDR3: CASSLAQIRDTQYF. Written as DNA, the CDR3 is TGCGCCAGCAGCTTGGCTCAGATCAGAGATACGCAGTATTTT.

The gene calls are TRBV5-1 and TRBJ2-5; D is unclear. Looked up from germline, CDR1 is SGHRS and CDR2 is YFSETQ. CDR3 size: 11 residues. V gave up 3 bases and J gave up 3 bases, with 3 bases separating them. CDR3 region: CASSWEETQYF. The CDR3 DNA reads as TGCGCCAGCAGCTGGGAAGAGACCCAGTACTTC.

The rearrangement uses TRBV12-3 or TRBV12-4 and TRBJ1-1; D may be TRBD1 (5 bases). Between the trimmed V and J ends, which lost 3 bases and 0 bases, there was a span of 8 bases. This CDR3 contains 14 residues. The chain's CDR3 is CASSFGGMNTEAFF. The CDR3 coding sequence is TGTGCCAGCAGTTTTGGGGGAATGAACACTGAAGCTTTCTTT.

This clonotype was seen a handful of times. The rearrangement links TRBV5-6 to TRBJ2-7, with TRBD1 matching 11 bases. Germline V gives CDR1 SGHDT, CDR2 YYEEEE. This CDR3 spans 17 amino acids. V lost 2 bases and J lost 1; bases outside the gene matches: 8. The CDR3 here is CASSFFRGQGASYEQYF. The CDR3 DNA reads TGTGCCAGCAGCTTCTTCCGCGGACAGGGGGCGTCCTACGAGCAGTACTTC.

The chain has TRBV7-2 and TRBJ1-1; 7 bases line up with TRBD1. The CDR3 totals 14 residues. Germline-derived CDR1 and CDR2 are SGHTA and FQGNSA. V was clipped by 5 bases and J by 4 bases; unmatched bases: 7. CDR3 nucleotide sequence: TGTGCCAGCAGCGTAGACAGGGTGAGCACTGAAGCTTTCTTT. Translation: CASSVDRVSTEAFF.

The chain is built from TRBV2 and TRBJ2-5; 10 bases agree with TRBD2. Per the germline V gene, CDR1 is SNHLY and CDR2 is FYNNEI. CDR3 length: 16 amino acids. V trimming: 4 bases; J trimming: 4 bases; junction bases outside the gene matches: 9. The CDR3 here is CASSARSGRAAETQYF. For the CDR3, the DNA is TGTGCCAGCAGTGCCAGGAGCGGGAGGGCAGCAGAGACCCAGTACTTC.

This clonotype occurred a few times. The rearrangement links TRBV7-2 to TRBJ2-1; a weak D match, TRBD1 (6 bases). Germline CDR1 is SGHTA and CDR2 is FQGNSA. The CDR3 has 14 residues. Trimming took off 7 bases at V and 9 bases at J, with 19 bases between the two ends. This CDR3 is CASIRTTGTIEQFF. The CDR3 region has the DNA TGTGCCAGCATCCGCACAACCGGGACAATTGAGCAGTTCTTC.

The chain's CDR3 is CASSLAPGGAFF. As DNA, the CDR3 is TGTGCCAGCAGTTTGGCTCCAGGAGGAGCTTTCTTT. V gene TRBV28 combines with J gene TRBJ1-1; D unclear. Germline V CDR1 and CDR2: MDHEN, SYDVKM. This CDR3 has 12 residues. V lost 3 bases and J 10 bases, leaving 12 bases between the germline ends.

This chain connects TRBV3-1 to TRBJ1-2; possibly TRBD1 for D (6 bases). Germline CDR1 and CDR2: LGHDT and YNNKEL (reference sequence). CDR3 length: 15 residues. V was clipped by 1 base and J by 1 base, with 10 bases between them. CDR3 coding DNA: TGTGCCAGCAGCCAAGCGGGACACCTTAACTATGGCTACACCTTC. Residues: CASSQAGHLNYGYTF.

The chain is built from TRBV6-5 and TRBJ2-1, with D tentatively TRBD2 (6 bases). This CDR3 is built from 13 residues. Germline assignment: CDR1 MNHEY and CDR2 SVGAGI. Trimming left V 8 bases short and J 7 bases short, with 15 bases between. CDR3 nucleotides: TGTGCCAGCGAGGCGGGATTAGGGAATGAGCAGTTCTTC. This sequence encodes CASEAGLGNEQFF.

This CDR3 is CASGREGQGAFNEQYF. The DNA of the CDR3 is TGCGCCAGCGGTCGGGAAGGGCAGGGGGCGTTTAACGAGCAGTACTTC. The genes are TRBV23-1 and TRBJ2-7, with TRBD1 matching over 8 bases. TRBV23-1 is classed as an ORF, of uncertain function. The J segment lost 5 bases and the V segment lost 8 bases, leaving 17 bases of the junction unmatched. This CDR3 spans 16 amino acids.

This clonotype was detected only a few times. This rearrangement joins TRBV7-2 to TRBJ2-3, with D possibly TRBD1 on 5 matching bases. The V end lost 5 bases, the J end lost 11 bases, and 14 bases lay between the germline ends. Per germline, CDR1 SGHTA and CDR2 FQGNSA. The CDR3 runs to 12 residues. Here the CDR3 reads CASSPQGRGQYF. CDR3 in DNA: TGTGCCAGCAGCCCCCAGGGTCGAGGGCAGTATTTT.

This clonotype was counted at least ten times. CDR3 region: CSARDSGANVLTF. In DNA, the CDR3 is TGCAGTGCTAGAGATTCCGGGGCCAACGTCCTGACTTTC. The J gene is TRBJ2-6, the V gene TRBV20-1; unclear D gene. This CDR3 is 13 amino acids long. Germline V gene lookup returns CDR1 DFQATT and CDR2 SNEGSKA (reference sequence). V lost 0 bases and J 4 bases, leaving 4 bases between the germline ends.